These 30 T cell receptor beta chains were sequenced from one sample in a study of early T cells in non-severe SARS-CoV-2 infection (dated by TCRdb to 2020 to 2023). Library construction relied on 5' RACE. Sequenced on a NextSeq 500. Starting from the raw public reads, TCRdb applied fastp trimming at Q25, assembled clones with MiXCR and retained in-frame beta chains. Merged by CDR3 protein, the rows form single entries marked with the most common genes and DNA. Here the sample has nearly 70,000 distinct CDR3 sequences; about 4.9% occur a single time. The top ten clones comprise more than 3% of the sample. The source was whole blood, collected at baseline. The receptors were gathered from an adult who was a healthcare worker with PCR-confirmed SARS-CoV-2 infection or an uninfected control (not recorded which). The donor label of this sample is uncertain.

For this clonotype: Germline and junction disagree at one end, which may indicate a read error. The rearrangement links TRBV12-3 or TRBV12-4 to TRBJ1-2; a weak D match, TRBD1 (5 bases). This CDR3 is built from 14 residues. The CDR3 DNA follows: TGTGCCAGCAGCCGGCAGGGACTCTCAAATTACCATACATTC. Translated: CASSRQGLSNYHTF.

This clonotype was counted many times. The chain couples TRBV5-1 to TRBJ2-1, with D possibly TRBD1 on 5 matching bases. This CDR3 region has 14 residues. The germline V gene encodes CDR1 SGHRS and CDR2 YFSETQ. The V and J ends lost 4 bases and 1 base respectively, with 9 bases between them. The CDR3 here is CASSLQDSYNEQFF. As DNA, the CDR3 is TGCGCCAGCAGCCTACAGGATTCCTACAATGAGCAGTTCTTC.

This chain joins TRBV27 and TRBJ2-1, with 11 bases fitting TRBD2. The V gene end was trimmed by 8 bases and the J gene end by 4 bases; junction bases not matched to a gene: 10. Looked up from germline, CDR1 is MNHEY and CDR2 is SMNVEV (reference sequence). This CDR3 spans 16 amino acids. CDR3 coding DNA: TGTGCCAGCGGCGGAATTAGCGGGGGGGCGTACAATGAGCAGTTCTTC. The encoded protein is CASGGISGGAYNEQFF.

About this clonotype: Since a much larger clone is just one base distant, this may be a read error. This chain connects TRBV12-5 to TRBJ2-5, with D possibly called TRBD1 or TRBD2 (5 bases each). Deletions cut 6 bases from V and 2 bases from J, with 10 bases between. Germline V gene lookup returns CDR1 LGHNT and CDR2 FRNRAP. The CDR3 covers 13 residues. CDR3 DNA: TGTGCTAGTGGCCGGGGCACACAAGAGACCCAGTACTTC. It specifies CASGRGTQETQYF.

This clonotype occurred many times. V and J are TRBV18 and TRBJ2-1, with 10 bases aligning to TRBD1. The CDR3 runs to 16 residues. After removal of 3 bases from V and 1 base from J, the junction contained 3 bases not matched to a gene. CDR1 is KGHSH, CDR2 LQKENI, per germline. The DNA for the CDR3 is TGTGCCAGCTCACCCAGACAGGGGGCATCCTACAATGAGCAGTTCTTC. This codes for CASSPRQGASYNEQFF.

In regard to this clonotype: A much more abundant neighbour one base away suggests this may be a read error. The chain links TRBV10-1 to TRBJ1-1; D call uncertain. The germline V gene encodes CDR1 WNHNN and CDR2 SYGVQD (reference sequence). CDR3 length: 14 amino acids. The CDR3 sequence: CASSERRWNSEAFF. The CDR3 region has the DNA TGCGCCAGCAGTGAGAGGCGGTGGAACTCTGAAGCTTTCTTT.

This clonotype was observed at least ten times. The J gene is TRBJ1-3, the V gene TRBV28; 8 bases are shared with TRBD1. Germline CDR1 reads MDHEN; CDR2 reads SYDVKM. V lost 6 bases, J lost 1 base, and 5 bases stayed unmatched. The CDR3 runs to 15 residues. CDR3 sequence reads: CASRPTGGSGNTIYF. The CDR3 DNA is TGTGCCAGCAGGCCAACAGGGGGATCTGGAAACACCATATATTTT.

This clonotype was counted many times. The chain carries TRBV19 and TRBJ2-1; 9 nucleotides align to TRBD1. Trimming cost V 5 bases and J 5 bases; bases outside gene matches: 4. Germline V gives CDR1 LNHDA, CDR2 SQIVND (reference sequence). The CDR3 runs 14 residues. The CDR3 spells CASSQDRGHNEQFF. The CDR3 DNA reads as TGTGCCAGTAGTCAGGACAGGGGACACAATGAGCAGTTCTTC.

J is TRBJ2-3 and V is TRBV5-1, with 7 bases aligning to TRBD1. The CDR3 has 15 residues. The trim removed 0 bases at V and 6 bases at J, leaving 7 bases unmatched. Looked up from germline, CDR1 is SGHRS and CDR2 is YFSETQ. CDR3 amino acids: CASSLEIQGVDTQYF. The CDR3 DNA is TGCGCCAGCAGCTTGGAAATCCAGGGGGTGGATACGCAGTATTTT.

This clonotype was detected ten times or more. The chain carries TRBV20-1 and TRBJ1-6; D may be TRBD1 (6 bases). Germline V gene sequence: CDR1 DFQATT, CDR2 SNEGSKA (reference sequence). V was pared by 5 bases and J by 4 bases, with 9 bases between. This CDR3 is built from 13 residues. The CDR3 nucleotides read TGCAGTGCTCCGGGACATTATAATTCACCCCTCCACTTT. Amino acid sequence: CSAPGHYNSPLHF.

This clonotype appeared many times. The V gene is TRBV6-2 or TRBV6-3, the J gene TRBJ1-6; no firm D call. Trimming removed 6 bases at V and 8 bases at J, with 14 bases between. The CDR3 is made up of 14 amino acids. Germline assignment: CDR1 MNHEY and CDR2 SVGEGT. This CDR3 reads CASRTQRRDSPLHF. The CDR3 nucleotides read TGTGCCAGCAGAACTCAAAGGCGGGATTCACCCCTCCACTTT.

This clonotype came up many times. The CDR3 sequence: CSVESYRHEETQYF. DNA of the CDR3: TGCAGCGTTGAATCCTACCGACATGAAGAGACCCAGTACTTC. This chain links TRBV29-1 with TRBJ2-5; D is uncertain. The germline CDR1 and CDR2 sequences are SQVTM and ANQGSEA. This CDR3 has 14 amino acids. V was cut by 2 bases and J by 3 bases, with 13 bases left in between.

This clonotype has more than one count but fewer than ten. The chain carries TRBV2 and TRBJ1-2; D is perhaps TRBD1 (5 bases). The CDR3 has 12 amino acids. Germline CDR1 and CDR2: SNHLY and FYNNEI. V was cut by 8 bases and J by 1 base, with 8 bases left in between. The CDR3 spells CASQGFNYGYTF. CDR3 DNA sequence: TGTGCCAGCCAGGGATTTAACTATGGCTACACCTTC.

This clonotype has at least ten counts. This chain connects TRBV27 to TRBJ1-1; unclear D gene. Germline V CDR1 and CDR2: MNHEY, SMNVEV (reference sequence). This CDR3 region has 16 residues. Trimming removed 5 bases from V and 5 bases from J, with 21 bases in between. The CDR3 DNA follows: TGTGCCAGCAGTCCTCCGATTAGGGTAGGAAAAACTGAAGCTTTCTTT. This codes for CASSPPIRVGKTEAFF.

This clonotype occurred many times. This chain links TRBV5-1 with TRBJ2-3; 7 bases map to TRBD1. Germline V CDR1 and CDR2: SGHRS, YFSETQ. The CDR3 extends over 16 amino acids. Unmatched junction bases numbered 6, after V lost 0 bases and J lost 2 bases. Here the CDR3 reads CASSLGTGAFTDTQYF. CDR3 DNA: TGCGCCAGCAGCTTGGGAACAGGGGCTTTCACAGATACGCAGTATTTT.

The chain employs TRBV28 and TRBJ1-4, with a weak D call TRBD1 (5 bases). CDR3 size: 13 residues. The germline V gene has CDR1 MDHEN and CDR2 SYDVKM. Trimming pared 9 bases from V and 2 bases from J, leaving 10 bases between. CDR3 region: CASGAWTNEKLFF. The CDR3 DNA reads TGTGCCAGTGGGGCCTGGACTAATGAAAAACTGTTTTTT. Filled out from reference TRBV28 and TRBJ1-4, the complete variable domain reads DVKVTQSSRYLVKRTGEKVFLECVQDMDHENMFWYRQDPGLGLRLIYFSYDVKMKEKGDIPEGYSVSREKKERFSLILESASTNQTSMYLCASGAWTNEKLFFGSGTQLSVL.

This clonotype was recorded a few times. This chain links TRBV2 with TRBJ2-4; tentatively, D is TRBD1 (6 bases). The CDR3 has 15 amino acids. V lost 3 bases to trimming and J lost 9 bases, with 18 bases between them. Germline V CDR1 and CDR2: SNHLY, FYNNEI. The CDR3 spells CASSDSFTGSVIQYF. The CDR3 nucleotides are TGTGCCAGCAGTGACAGCTTTACAGGGTCGGTCATTCAGTACTTC.

Many counts were recorded for this clonotype. This rearrangement joins TRBV29-1 to TRBJ1-5; D not resolved. The CDR3 runs 13 residues. CDR1 SQVTM and CDR2 ANQGSEA come from the germline V gene. Trimming removed 0 bases at V and 7 bases at J, with 10 bases between. The CDR3 here is CSVEEAEGQPQHF. The CDR3 DNA sequence: TGCAGCGTTGAAGAGGCAGAAGGACAGCCCCAGCATTTT.

This clonotype appeared many times. This chain connects TRBV18 to TRBJ1-1; 7 nucleotides match TRBD1. Germline CDR1 reads KGHSH; CDR2 reads LQKENI. V lost 0 bases and J lost 4; bases outside the gene matches: 8. This CDR3 comprises 16 residues. For the CDR3, the DNA is TGTGCCAGCTCACCACCGGATGAGGGGGCAGGCACTGAAGCTTTCTTT. It is translated as CASSPPDEGAGTEAFF.

This clonotype was detected many times. The chain links TRBV11-2 to TRBJ2-2, with 10 bases lining up with TRBD2. J was trimmed by 0 bases and V by 5 bases; bases with no gene match: 6. The CDR3 runs 17 residues. Germline assignment: CDR1 SGHAT and CDR2 FQNNGV. The CDR3 spells CASSPRLAGTNTGELFF. CDR3 nucleotide sequence: TGTGCCAGCAGCCCCCGACTAGCGGGTACGAACACCGGGGAGCTGTTTTTT.

There are many counts of this clonotype. V usage is TRBV19 and J usage is TRBJ1-5; no definite D call. V lost 3 bases and J 5 bases, leaving 17 bases between the germline ends. CDR1 and CDR2 from the germline V gene are LNHDA and SQIVND (reference sequence). The CDR3 totals 16 residues. CDR3 in DNA: TGTGCCAGTAGTATGCCTGCCCGGAGGAGAGATCAGCCCCAGCATTTT. The encoded protein is CASSMPARRRDQPQHF.

This clonotype occurred many times. The chain's CDR3 is CASSWETGGNEQFF. The CDR3 bases are TGTGCCAGCAGTTGGGAGACAGGGGGTAATGAGCAGTTCTTC. V gene TRBV12-3 or TRBV12-4 combines with J gene TRBJ2-1; 9 nucleotides align to TRBD1. This CDR3 comprises 14 residues. J gave up 7 bases and V 4 bases, and 5 bases lay outside the gene matches.

This clonotype was counted many times. Here the CDR3 reads CASSFSNQPQHF. The CDR3 coding sequence is TGTGCCAGCAGCTTTAGCAATCAGCCCCAGCATTTT. V gene TRBV7-2 combines with J gene TRBJ1-5; D is undetermined. V was pared by 3 bases and J by 0 bases, with 0 bases between. Germline CDR1 is SGHTA and CDR2 is FQGNSA. This CDR3 comprises 12 residues.

The sample holds many counts of this clonotype. V is TRBV5-5 and J is TRBJ2-7; D may be TRBD2 (6 bases). V was clipped by 0 bases and J by 3 bases, with 19 bases between them. CDR3 size: 17 residues. CDR1 is SGHKS and CDR2 is YYEKEE in the germline V gene (reference sequence). The CDR3: CASSLALSTAGSYEQYF. In DNA form, the CDR3 reads TGTGCCAGCAGCTTGGCCCTCAGCACAGCCGGGAGCTACGAGCAGTACTTC.

This clonotype was found a few times. The chain has TRBV10-3 and TRBJ1-2, with D maybe TRBD1 (5 bases). The CDR3 is 13 residues long. The germline V gene encodes CDR1 ENHRY and CDR2 SYGVKD. The V end lost 1 base, the J end lost 8 bases, and 11 bases lay between the germline ends. Here the CDR3 reads CAISEFQGTGYTF. Here the CDR3 DNA reads TGTGCCATCAGTGAGTTCCAGGGTACAGGCTACACCTTC.

This clonotype was detected many times. J is TRBJ1-1 and V is TRBV20-1; 7 bases match TRBD1. The J segment lost 0 bases and the V segment lost 1 base, leaving 5 bases of the junction unmatched. This CDR3 is built from 15 residues. The germline CDR1 and CDR2 sequences are DFQATT and SNEGSKA (reference sequence). The CDR3 nucleotides read TGCAGTGCTAGAGGAGGACAGGCCATGAACACTGAAGCTTTCTTT. Translation gives CSARGGQAMNTEAFF.

This clonotype was detected ten times or more. The chain combines TRBV29-1 with TRBJ2-3; the match to TRBD2 covers 7 bases. The CDR3 is made up of 15 amino acids. Germline V lookup: CDR1 SQVTM, CDR2 ANQGSEA. With V trimmed by 5 bases and J by 5 bases, 13 bases remained unmatched. CDR3 in amino acids: CSVSQLALLGDTQYF. CDR3 in DNA: TGCAGCGTTTCTCAACTAGCGCTACTGGGAGATACGCAGTATTTT.

This clonotype was observed at least ten times. The CDR3 is CASSPVAKNIQYF. The CDR3 nucleotides read TGTGCCAGCAGCCCAGTAGCCAAAAACATTCAGTACTTC. The rearrangement uses TRBV11-2 and TRBJ2-4; D call uncertain. There are 13 residues in the CDR3. Germline V gives CDR1 SGHAT, CDR2 FQNNGV. V lost 5 bases to trimming and J lost 0 bases, with 5 bases between them.

This clonotype showed up many times. The chain has TRBV7-2 and TRBJ1-2, with TRBD1 as a possible D gene (5 bases). V dropped 1 base and J dropped 4 bases, with 13 bases sitting between them. This CDR3 comprises 15 residues. Germline V CDR1 and CDR2: SGHTA, FQGNSA. The CDR3, as DNA: TGTGCCAGCAGCTTAGGCGGGGCCCGGATCTATGGCTACACCTTC. Protein: CASSLGGARIYGYTF.

This clonotype was seen a handful of times. The rearrangement links TRBV4-3 to TRBJ2-2, with D perhaps matching TRBD2 (6 bases). Trimming took 2 bases from V and 2 from J, leaving 12 bases between them. The CDR3 has 16 residues. The V gene's germline CDR1 is LGHNA and CDR2 YSLEER. This CDR3 is CASSQMTRSNTGELFF. The CDR3 bases are TGCGCCAGCAGCCAAATGACTAGGAGTAACACCGGGGAGCTGTTTTTT.